Sequencing of this T cell receptor beta chain was carried out in a study of shared clonotypes between healthy human individuals. Overall study results and limits: Shared clonotypes: approximately 5.3% naive CD4, around 3.5% naive CD8, 2.3% memory CD4, more than 0.3% memory CD8. Few donors restricted represented genetic and exposure-history diversity. In general, naive subsets displayed greater estimated richness than memory subsets did.

Repertoires were generated with immunoSEQ multiplex PCR, while TCRdb's copy carries only in-frame clones and drops some. Among fewer than 3 million clones listed, less than 95% were seen once. Note on this clone: The target antigen is unknown.

V lost 7 bases and J lost 6; bases outside the gene matches: 11. CDR1 MNHNS and CDR2 SASEGT come from the germline V gene. The CDR3 totals 15 residues. Sequenced: naive CD4+ T cells from PBMCs. Subset here: CD45RA+ positively selected. The TCR was taken from a young man in good health. Some clones in this sample may be carry-over from other donors' samples. V usage is TRBV6-1 and J usage is TRBJ1-4; 7 bases are shared with TRBD1. This CDR3 reads CASTRDRPGHEKLFF. The CDR3 nucleotides are TGTGCCAGCACCCGGGACAGACCAGGCCATGAAAAACTGTTTTTT.